The 30 T cell receptor beta chains listed next were all sequenced from one sample in a study of cytomegalovirus exposure and HLA in healthy donors. The PCR ran on 60 Vbeta and 13 Jbeta primers. Profiling relied on immunoSEQ multiplex PCR, and the TCRdb table lists in-frame clones only, not all of them. This table has over 110,000 clones, approximately 80% appearing once. The sequencing sample was made of PBMCs. The receptors come from a woman younger than 35 in good health and CMV-seropositive.

This sequence joins TRBV4-1 and TRBJ2-5; 9 bases are shared with TRBD2. CDR1 MGHRA and CDR2 YSYEKL come from the germline V gene. CDR3 length: 16 residues. V trimming: 0 bases; J trimming: 7 bases; junction bases outside the gene matches: 9. This CDR3 is CASSQEAGGWRGTQYF. The CDR3 DNA reads TGCGCCAGCAGCCAAGAGGCGGGGGGGTGGAGGGGGACCCAGTACTTC.

CDR3 nucleotides: TGTGCCAGCTCGGAAAAACAGGGCCACGAGCAGTACTTC. This sequence encodes CASSEKQGHEQYF. The genes are TRBV18 and TRBJ2-7, with D perhaps TRBD1 (6 bases). CDR3 size: 13 residues. Germline V gene data show CDR1 as KGHSH and CDR2 as LQKENI. Trimming cost V 6 bases and J 5 bases, with 14 bases left between them. Complete variable domain (other parts from reference TRBV18 and TRBJ2-7): NAGVMQNPRHLVRRRGQEARLRCSPMKGHSHVYWYRQLPEEGLKFMVYLQKENIIDESGMPKERFSAEFPKEGPSILRIQQVVRGDSAAYFCASSEKQGHEQYFGPGTRLTVT.

The chain employs TRBV6-6 and TRBJ2-7, with unresolved D. V lost 2 bases to trimming and J lost 4 bases, with 3 bases between them. Germline V CDR1 and CDR2: MNHNY, SVGAGI (reference sequence). The CDR3 runs to 11 residues. The CDR3: CASSYQYEQYF. Here the CDR3 DNA reads TGTGCCAGCAGTTACCAGTACGAGCAGTACTTC.

The V gene is TRBV5-4, the J gene TRBJ2-5; TRBD1 agrees at 10 bases. Unmatched junction bases numbered 10, after V lost 7 bases and J lost 4 bases. The CDR3 is made up of 15 amino acids. Germline V gene sequence: CDR1 SGHNT, CDR2 YYREEE (reference sequence). CDR3 nucleotide sequence: TGTGCCAGCCATATGCGCGGGACAGGGGCAGAGACCCAGTACTTC. As protein: CASHMRGTGAETQYF.

The chain recombines TRBV28 with TRBJ1-2; 9 bases fit TRBD1. Germline V gene data show CDR1 as MDHEN and CDR2 as SYDVKM. CDR3 length: 13 residues. After removal of 9 bases from V and 7 bases from J, the junction contained 9 bases not matched to a gene. The CDR3 DNA reads as TGTGCCAGTGAGTTACAGGGGGCGCCTGGCTACACCTTC. Encoded protein: CASELQGAPGYTF.

CDR3 protein: CASSEVTGGTEAFF. The DNA for the CDR3 is TGCGCCAGCTCCGAGGTAACAGGGGGCACTGAAGCTTTCTTT. The chain combines TRBV5-1 with TRBJ1-1, with TRBD1 matching over 8 bases. After removal of 7 bases from V and 4 bases from J, the junction contained 9 bases not matched to a gene. CDR3 length: 14 residues. Germline V gives CDR1 SGHRS, CDR2 YFSETQ.

The chain recombines TRBV11-2 with TRBJ2-1, with D unclear. V lost 5 bases and J lost 5, with 10 bases in between. Per germline, CDR1 SGHAT and CDR2 FQNNGV. The length of the CDR3 is 13 residues. The CDR3 protein is CASSPEANNEQFF. The DNA of the CDR3 is TGTGCCAGCAGCCCTGAGGCAAACAATGAGCAGTTCTTC.

The chain recombines TRBV12-5 with TRBJ2-7; no reliable D call. The CDR3 is 12 amino acids. V shed 0 bases and J shed 4 bases, with 4 bases lying between them. The germline gives CDR1 LGHNT, CDR2 FRNRAP. Written as DNA, the CDR3 is TGTGCTAGTGGTTTGGTTTTATACGAGCAGTACTTC. As protein: CASGLVLYEQYF. The variable domain in full, completed from reference TRBV12-5 and TRBJ2-7, reads DARVTQTPRHKVTEMGQEVTMRCQPILGHNTVFWYRQTMMQGLELLAYFRNRAPLDDSGMPKDRFSAEMPDATLATLKIQPSEPRDSAVYFCASGLVLYEQYFGPGTRLTVT.

V and J are TRBV30 and TRBJ1-3; the D is unclear. Germline CDR1 GTSNPN, CDR2 SVGIG (reference sequence). V lost 1 base and J 0 bases, leaving 16 bases between the germline ends. This CDR3 region has 17 residues. The CDR3: CAWSGFESGLSGNTIYF. CDR3 in DNA: TGTGCCTGGAGTGGCTTCGAGTCAGGCCTCTCTGGAAACACCATATATTTT.

V usage is TRBV18 and J usage is TRBJ1-1; 9 bases agree with TRBD1. The J segment lost 4 bases and the V segment lost 3 bases, leaving 6 bases of the junction unmatched. Per the germline V gene, CDR1 is KGHSH and CDR2 is LQKENI. This CDR3 comprises 15 residues. CDR3 bases: TGTGCCAGCTCACCGGACAGGGGAGAGGGCACTGAAGCTTTCTTT. It translates to CASSPDRGEGTEAFF.

The V gene is TRBV7-9, the J gene TRBJ2-7; TRBD1 matches 9 bases. The CDR3 is made up of 16 amino acids. V lost 2 bases to trimming and J lost 4 bases; unmatched junction nucleotides: 9. Germline V gene lookup returns CDR1 SEHNR and CDR2 FQNEAQ (reference sequence). The CDR3 loop reads CASSLTGIQGAYEQYF. The CDR3 coding sequence is TGTGCCAGCAGCTTAACCGGAATACAGGGGGCTTACGAGCAGTACTTC.

The V and J genes are TRBV21-1 and TRBJ2-5; the D call TRBD1 from the table was never checked on the DNA. TRBV21-1 is given as a pseudogene. The CDR3 has 18 amino acids. CDR3 region: CASSALGQGDSKQETQYF. In DNA form, the CDR3 reads TGTGCCAGCAGCGCCTTGGGACAGGGGGATTCCAAGCAAGAGACCCAGTACTTC.

The chain employs TRBV6-4 and TRBJ1-2, with TRBD1 matching 7 bases. V shed 6 bases and J 3 bases; nucleotides not matched to a gene: 10. CDR3 length: 15 residues. Germline loops: CDR1 MRHNA, CDR2 SNTAGT. The CDR3 region is CASSSTPTGDYGYTF. The DNA for the CDR3 is TGTGCCAGCAGCTCCACTCCAACAGGGGACTATGGCTACACCTTC.

Only a few counts were recorded for this clone. The gene calls are TRBV28 and TRBJ2-5; D perhaps matches TRBD1 (5 bases). V gave up 4 bases and J gave up 5 bases, with 17 bases separating them. The germline CDR1 and CDR2 sequences are MDHEN and SYDVKM. This CDR3 is built from 15 residues. The CDR3 spells CASSSPRAGYETQYF. The CDR3 DNA follows: TGTGCCAGCAGTTCCCCTCGGGCAGGGTACGAGACCCAGTACTTC.

This clone was observed a handful of times. V usage is TRBV6-1 and J usage is TRBJ1-2; D is uncertain. CDR3 length: 11 residues. Germline loops: CDR1 MNHNS, CDR2 SASEGT. The V and J ends lost 8 bases and 8 bases respectively, with 12 bases between them. CDR3 nucleotide sequence: TGTGCCAGCGGCCGGGCGGGCGGCTACACCTTC. Its protein is CASGRAGGYTF.

The gene calls are TRBV6-6 and TRBJ1-2; 9 nucleotides line up with TRBD1. J gave up 6 bases and V 2 bases, and 7 bases lay outside the gene matches. CDR3 length equals 15 residues. CDR1 and CDR2 from the germline V gene are MNHNY and SVGAGI (reference sequence). The CDR3 nucleotides read TGTGCCAGCAGTTACCCCCGGACAGGGGAGGATGGCTACACCTTC. Its protein is CASSYPRTGEDGYTF.

CDR3 residues: CASSLAIGDNQPQHF. The CDR3 DNA reads TGTGCCAGCAGCTTGGCCATCGGGGACAATCAGCCCCAGCATTTT. V is TRBV5-5 and J is TRBJ1-5, with unresolved D. There are 15 residues in the CDR3. Germline loops: CDR1 SGHKS, CDR2 YYEKEE (reference sequence). The V gene lost 0 bases and the J gene lost 3 bases, with 10 bases spanning the gap.

V and J are TRBV4-2 and TRBJ1-5; D might be TRBD1 (6 bases). The CDR3 is made up of 17 amino acids. Trimming pared 1 base from V and 1 base from J, leaving 14 bases between. CDR1 LGHNA and CDR2 YNFKEQ come from the germline V gene. The CDR3 DNA is TGTGCCAGCAGCCAAGGGACGGGGGGGCCAAGCAATCAGCCCCAGCATTTT. Translated: CASSQGTGGPSNQPQHF.

J is TRBJ1-6 and V is TRBV27; D possibly corresponds to TRBD1 (6 bases). The CDR3 has 14 residues. Germline CDR1 and CDR2: MNHEY and SMNVEV (reference sequence). Between the trimmed V and J ends, which lost 6 bases and 7 bases, there was a span of 13 bases. The CDR3 nucleotides read TGTGCCAGCAGACCTGACAGGTCAAATTCACCCCTCCACTTT. Its protein is CASRPDRSNSPLHF.

There are a few counts of this clone. The chain uses TRBV9 and TRBJ1-5, with D possibly TRBD1 on 5 matching bases. Germline CDR1 SGDLS, CDR2 YYNGEE. Trimming left V 3 bases short and J 3 bases short, with 10 bases between. The CDR3 extends over 14 amino acids. CDR3 nucleotide sequence: TGTGCCAGCAGCGCTGGGACTTCCAATCAGCCCCAGCATTTT. Protein sequence: CASSAGTSNQPQHF.

This sequence joins TRBV5-1 and TRBJ1-2, with TRBD1 matching 11 bases. V trimming: 3 bases; J trimming: 8 bases; junction bases outside the gene matches: 18. CDR1 is SGHRS and CDR2 is YFSETQ in the germline V gene. This CDR3 is built from 18 residues. CDR3 residues: CASSYSPGQGAPGSGYTF. In DNA, the CDR3 is TGCGCCAGCAGCTATTCCCCCGGACAGGGGGCGCCTGGGTCGGGCTACACCTTC.

The rearrangement uses TRBV5-1 and TRBJ1-4; tentatively, D is TRBD1 (5 bases). The V end lost 2 bases, the J end lost 4 bases, and 9 bases lay between the germline ends. The CDR3 loop spans 14 amino acids. Germline V CDR1 and CDR2: SGHRS, YFSETQ. CDR3 in DNA: TGCGCCAGCAGCTTCCAGGGCGGTAATGAAAAACTGTTTTTT. This encodes CASSFQGGNEKLFF.

The rearrangement uses TRBV7-8 and TRBJ1-3, with TRBD1 as a possible D gene (5 bases). The CDR3 contains 17 residues. Trimming left V 2 bases short and J 1 base short, with 15 bases between. In germline, CDR1 is SGHVS, CDR2 FQNEAQ. DNA of the CDR3: TGTGCCAGCAGCTTAATTGGGGGGGGGTATTCTGGAAACACCATATATTTT. Protein: CASSLIGGGYSGNTIYF.

Only a few counts were recorded for this clone. The CDR3 loop reads CAIRKQGWGNTEAFF. The CDR3, as DNA: TGTGCCATCAGGAAACAGGGTTGGGGGAACACTGAAGCTTTCTTT. The rearrangement links TRBV10-3 to TRBJ1-1, with a tentative D call TRBD1 (6 bases). Germline loops: CDR1 ENHRY, CDR2 SYGVKD. The CDR3 has 15 residues. V lost 6 bases and J lost 1, with 15 bases in between.

The chain is built from TRBV5-1 and TRBJ1-2, with D perhaps TRBD1 (5 bases). Trimming took 4 bases from V and 3 from J, leaving 16 bases between them. The CDR3 has 15 residues. The germline CDR1 and CDR2 sequences are SGHRS and YFSETQ. The chain's CDR3 is CASSPRGQVDYGYTF. In DNA form, the CDR3 reads TGCGCCAGCAGCCCTAGGGGCCAGGTAGACTATGGCTACACCTTC.

The chain is built from TRBV28 and TRBJ1-1, with D hard to call. Germline lookup yields CDR1 MDHEN and CDR2 SYDVKM. Deletions cut 2 bases from V and 6 bases from J, with 10 bases between. The CDR3 length is 13 residues. CDR3 nucleotides: TGTGCCAGCAGTTTACCGGGTAACCCTGAAGCTTTCTTT. This translates into CASSLPGNPEAFF.

This rearrangement joins TRBV28 to TRBJ1-5, with D possibly being TRBD1 (5 bases). The CDR3 totals 15 residues. Germline values: CDR1 MDHEN, CDR2 SYDVKM. Trimming pared 6 bases from V and 2 bases from J, leaving 14 bases between. This CDR3 reads CASRLPLTGNQPQHF. The CDR3 DNA follows: TGTGCCAGCAGGCTCCCCTTGACAGGCAATCAGCCCCAGCATTTT.

J is TRBJ1-2 and V is TRBV28; D is possibly TRBD1 (6 bases). V lost 5 bases and J lost 13, with 17 bases in between. This CDR3 spans 12 amino acids. Germline CDR1 MDHEN, CDR2 SYDVKM. This chain's CDR3 is CASSPPAGAGTF. The CDR3 coding sequence is TGTGCCAGCAGTCCCCCGGCAGGGGCGGGCACCTTC.

The chain joins TRBV14 to TRBJ2-1; TRBD1 matches 9 bases. The CDR3 runs to 17 residues. V shed 4 bases, J shed 3 bases, and the junction held 10 bases outside the gene matches. The germline V gene has CDR1 SGHDN and CDR2 FVKESK. The CDR3 sequence: CASSPFPGTGNYNEQFF. For the CDR3, the DNA is TGTGCCAGCAGCCCTTTTCCTGGGACAGGGAACTACAATGAGCAGTTCTTC. The whole variable domain, remainder taken from reference TRBV14 and TRBJ2-1, is EAGVTQFPSHSVIEKGQTVTLRCDPISGHDNLYWYRRVMGKEIKFLLHFVKESKQDESGMPNNRFLAERTGGTYSTLKVQPAELEDSGVYFCASSPFPGTGNYNEQFFGPGTRLTVL.

The chain employs TRBV9 and TRBJ2-3; 9 bases map to TRBD2. V dropped 0 bases and J dropped 2; count of bases not matched to a gene: 4. The CDR3 sequence is 16 residues long. Germline V CDR1 and CDR2: SGDLS, YYNGEE. For the CDR3, the DNA is TGTGCCAGCAGCGTAGGAATAGCGGGGGCCACAGATACGCAGTATTTT. Translated, it gives CASSVGIAGATDTQYF.